The 24 T cell receptor beta chains given below trace back to one sample, sequenced in a study of T cells in Graves' hyperthyroidism and ophthalmopathy. Researchers took RNA transcripts and amplified the TCR beta CDR3 regions from them. The HTBI primer set was used in a first-round RT-PCR of the TCR CDR3. TCRdb reprocessed the multiplex PCR reads with MiXCR, giving one entry per CDR3 protein. The data contain 300,000 to 400,000 distinct CDR3 sequences, about 18% of them singletons. Input material: blood. The receptors derive from a man between 18 and 35 years old with Graves' ophthalmopathy.

This clonotype was recorded at least ten times. The chain carries TRBV7-9 and TRBJ1-1, with D possibly TRBD1 on 5 matching bases. V lost 4 bases to trimming and J lost 3 bases, with 9 bases between them. The CDR3 consists of 13 residues. Germline CDR1 SEHNR, CDR2 FQNEAQ (reference sequence). Here the CDR3 reads CASSSTGYTEAFF. The CDR3 DNA reads TGTGCCAGCAGCTCAACAGGCTACACTGAAGCTTTCTTT. Looking up the rest from reference TRBV7-9 and TRBJ1-1 gives the full variable domain: DTGVSQNPRHKITKRGQNVTFRCDPISEHNRLYWYRQTLGQGPEFLTYFQNEAQLEKSRLLSDRFSAERPKGSFSTLEIQRTEQGDSAMYLCASSSTGYTEAFFGQGTRLTVV.

As regards this clonotype: A much larger clone lies one base from this, so it may be a read error. Because it lacks the conserved phenylalanine or tryptophan at the end, this CDR3 is likely a read error. V is TRBV28 and J is TRBJ2-3, with 8 bases lining up with TRBD2. The CDR3 extends over 15 amino acids. Germline V gives CDR1 MDHEN, CDR2 SYDVKM. V lost 7 bases and J lost 2; bases outside the gene matches: 8. CDR3 in DNA: TGTGCCAGCACCCCCGGGGGGGGGGCCACAGATACGCAGTATTCT. Translation: CASTPGGGATDTQYS.

This clonotype was counted at least ten times. The chain links TRBV20-1 to TRBJ2-1, with D unclear. CDR3 size: 11 residues. V was pared by 0 bases and J by 11 bases, with 8 bases between. Germline CDR1 reads DFQATT; CDR2 reads SNEGSKA (reference sequence). The CDR3 loop reads CSARDWGKQFF. DNA for the CDR3: TGCAGTGCTAGAGACTGGGGAAAGCAGTTCTTC.

This clonotype appeared many times. The genes are TRBV27 and TRBJ2-7; 10 nucleotides align to TRBD2. This CDR3 has 14 residues. J lost 5 bases, V lost 2 bases, and 3 bases had no gene match. Germline CDR1 is MNHEY and CDR2 is SMNVEV (reference sequence). CDR3 sequence: CASSLSGGANEQYF. CDR3 sequence (DNA): TGTGCCAGCAGTTTAAGCGGGGGGGCCAACGAGCAGTACTTC.

This clonotype came up many times. The chain combines TRBV5-1 with TRBJ1-1, with 7 nucleotides matching TRBD1. Per the germline V gene, CDR1 is SGHRS and CDR2 is YFSETQ. The CDR3 totals 14 residues. V dropped 5 bases and J dropped 7; count of bases not matched to a gene: 11. The CDR3 loop reads CASRVGGGFREAFF. In DNA form, the CDR3 reads TGCGCCAGCAGAGTGGGAGGGGGCTTTCGTGAAGCTTTCTTT.

The chain combines TRBV4-1 with TRBJ2-3, with D unresolved. V lost 3 bases to trimming and J lost 2 bases, with 12 bases between them. CDR1 and CDR2 (germline): MGHRA, YSYEKL. CDR3 length equals 15 residues. CDR3 sequence: CASSQAPRNTDTQYF. For the CDR3, the DNA is TGCGCCAGCAGCCAGGCCCCCCGAAACACAGATACGCAGTATTTT.

This chain links TRBV13 with TRBJ1-3; D remains unclear. V lost 5 bases and J lost 1, with 6 bases in between. The length of the CDR3 is 13 residues. CDR1 and CDR2 from the germline V gene are PRHDT and FYEKMQ (reference sequence). The CDR3 DNA reads as TGTGCCAGCAGCCTGACTTCTGGAAACACCATATATTTT. Its protein product is CASSLTSGNTIYF.

This clonotype was detected only a few times. The rearrangement joins TRBV12-3 or TRBV12-4 to TRBJ1-1; D unclear. This CDR3 contains 12 residues. V was shortened by 5 bases and J by 4 bases, with 8 bases between the two germline ends. CDR3 DNA: TGTGCCAGCAGTCCCCATACCACTGAAGCTTTCTTT. It is translated as CASSPHTTEAFF.

With regard to this clonotype: Given a much more abundant clone one base away, this may be a read error. The chain couples TRBV20-1 to TRBJ2-3; D is possibly TRBD1 or TRBD2 (5 bases each). CDR1 is DFQATT, CDR2 SNEGSKA, per germline (reference sequence). The CDR3 is 13 amino acids. The CDR3 is CGGDLRPRDTQYF. For the CDR3, the DNA is TGCGGTGGGGACCTCCGACCACGGGATACGCAGTATTTT.

This clonotype was counted ten times or more. The J gene is TRBJ2-5, the V gene TRBV11-2; possibly TRBD2 for D (6 bases). This CDR3 is built from 14 residues. Germline CDR1 SGHAT, CDR2 FQNNGV. V was shortened by 1 base and J by 5 bases, with 11 bases between the two germline ends. CDR3 sequence (DNA): TGTGCCAGCAGCTTAGTACTAGCTGGGGAGACCCAGTACTTC. Protein product: CASSLVLAGETQYF.

The chain joins TRBV28 to TRBJ2-2; 7 nucleotides match TRBD1. Germline CDR1 reads MDHEN; CDR2 reads SYDVKM. The CDR3 sequence is 14 residues long. The V segment lost 11 bases and the J segment 5 bases; nucleotides outside the gene matches: 11. The DNA of the CDR3 is TGTGCCTCCCGGACGGGACAGCTTACCGGGGAGCTGTTTTTT. This translates into CASRTGQLTGELFF.

There are many counts of this clonotype. J is TRBJ2-2 and V is TRBV27, with D perhaps TRBD1 (5 bases). The CDR3 spans 14 residues. The V and J ends lost 0 bases and 6 bases respectively, with 8 bases between them. Per the germline V gene, CDR1 is MNHEY and CDR2 is SMNVEV (reference sequence). As DNA, the CDR3 is TGTGCCAGCAGTTTATCGGACATACCCGGGGAGCTGTTTTTT. Translation gives CASSLSDIPGELFF.

This clonotype was detected many times. CDR3 nucleotide sequence: TGTGCCAGCAGTGAAACAGGAAGAAGCACCCTCCACTTT. Its protein product is CASSETGRSTLHF. The chain combines TRBV6-1 with TRBJ1-6; tentative D call: TRBD1 (5 bases). Trimming took off 2 bases at V and 14 bases at J, with 13 bases between the two ends. Germline V gene data show CDR1 as MNHNS and CDR2 as SASEGT. This CDR3 is 13 amino acids long.

Here the CDR3 reads CASSPDRGSSGELFF. CDR3 DNA: TGTGCCAGCAGCCCGGACAGGGGTTCCTCCGGGGAGCTGTTTTTT. The V call is TRBV16, the J call TRBJ2-2, with 9 bases fitting TRBD1. The CDR3 sequence is 15 residues long. V shed 4 bases, J shed 6 bases, and the junction held 6 bases outside the gene matches. Germline lookup yields CDR1 KGHSY and CDR2 FQNENV.

This chain connects TRBV7-2 to TRBJ2-1, with 10 positions matching TRBD2. V gave up 1 base and J gave up 0 bases; unmatched junction bases: 9. Germline CDR1 and CDR2: SGHTA and FQGNSA. This CDR3 contains 19 residues. In nucleotides, the CDR3 is TGTGCCAGCAGCTTAGTACAGCGGGGGGGGCGAACCTCCTACAATGAGCAGTTCTTC. The encoded protein is CASSLVQRGGRTSYNEQFF. Using reference TRBV7-2 and TRBJ2-1 for the parts outside the CDR3, the full variable domain is GAGVSQSPSNKVTEKGKDVELRCDPISGHTALYWYRQSLGQGLEFLIYFQGNSAPDKSGLPSDRFSAERTGGSVSTLTIQRTQQEDSAVYLCASSLVQRGGRTSYNEQFFGPGTRLTVL.

This clonotype showed up many times. The chain joins TRBV5-1 to TRBJ1-1; TRBD1 is a possible D gene (5 bases). Looked up from germline, CDR1 is SGHRS and CDR2 is YFSETQ. Trimming shortened V by 4 bases and J by 7 bases, and 11 bases separated the two germline ends. There are 12 residues in the CDR3. The CDR3, as DNA: TGCGCCAGCAGCATCCAGGGAGATGAAGCTTTCTTT. The encoded protein is CASSIQGDEAFF.

There are many counts of this clonotype. The chain joins TRBV10-3 to TRBJ1-2, with no clear D. Germline V gene data show CDR1 as ENHRY and CDR2 as SYGVKD. Trimming stripped 0 bases from V and 1 base from J, with 9 bases between. The CDR3 has 15 amino acids. In DNA, the CDR3 is TGTGCCATCAGTGAGTCGTCCGTCCTTAACTATGGCTACACCTTC. It is translated as CAISESSVLNYGYTF.

A few counts support this clonotype. The V and J genes are TRBV20-1 and TRBJ1-1; D unclear. The germline V and J ends were trimmed by 6 bases and 6 bases, with 17 bases remaining between them. CDR1 and CDR2 (germline): DFQATT, SNEGSKA (reference sequence). This CDR3 spans 13 amino acids. CDR3 loop: CSAPPAGHPEAFF. The CDR3 bases are TGCAGTGCCCCCCCGGCAGGCCACCCTGAAGCTTTCTTT.

This clonotype was counted ten times or more. V is TRBV3-1 and J is TRBJ1-2, with D unclear. This CDR3 is 15 amino acids long. Looked up from germline, CDR1 is LGHDT and CDR2 is YNNKEL (reference sequence). The V and J ends lost 0 bases and 5 bases respectively, with 13 bases between them. CDR3 bases: TGTGCCAGCAGCCAAGAACTGTCGACAAGATATGGCTACACCTTC. Protein: CASSQELSTRYGYTF. Filled out from reference TRBV3-1 and TRBJ1-2, the complete variable domain reads DTAVSQTPKYLVTQMGNDKSIKCEQNLGHDTMYWYKQDSKKFLKIMFSYNNKELIINETVPNRFSPKSPDKAHLNLHINSLELGDSAVYFCASSQELSTRYGYTFGSGTRLTVV.

This clonotype was seen at least ten times. This chain uses TRBV6-1 with TRBJ2-7; 11 bases agree with TRBD1. The ends lost 5 bases at V and 4 bases at J; junction bases unmatched: 4. This CDR3 comprises 14 residues. The germline V gene encodes CDR1 MNHNS and CDR2 SASEGT. CDR3: CASSRDRGAYEQYF. The CDR3 DNA follows: TGTGCCAGCAGTCGGGACAGGGGGGCTTACGAGCAGTACTTC.

The chain recombines TRBV6-6 with TRBJ2-5; D may be TRBD2 (5 bases). The CDR3 runs to 14 residues. Trimming removed 2 bases from V and 2 bases from J, with 9 bases in between. Germline V gene data show CDR1 as MNHNY and CDR2 as SVGAGI (reference sequence). The DNA for the CDR3 is TGTGCCAGCAGTTACACCGGGGATCAAGAGACCCAGTACTTC. Translated, it gives CASSYTGDQETQYF.

V usage is TRBV12-3 or TRBV12-4 and J usage is TRBJ2-2; D assignment may be TRBD1 or TRBD2 (5 bases each). The CDR3 totals 14 residues. V was shortened by 6 bases and J by 1 base, with 9 bases between the two germline ends. The chain's CDR3 is CASRGTVNTGELFF. CDR3 nucleotide sequence: TGTGCCAGCAGGGGGACCGTGAACACCGGGGAGCTGTTTTTT.

Ten or more counts support this clonotype. The J gene is TRBJ1-1, the V gene TRBV24-1, with TRBD1 as a possible D gene (5 bases). The V end was cut by 2 bases, the J end by 2 bases, with 11 bases between. Germline CDR1 KGHDR, CDR2 SFDVKD. This CDR3 has 15 residues. The DNA for the CDR3 is TGTGCCACCAGTGATTCGAGGGGCGGTAACACTGAAGCTTTCTTT. Translating it yields CATSDSRGGNTEAFF.

This clonotype has ten or more counts. This chain links TRBV5-1 with TRBJ2-7; 8 nucleotides agree with TRBD2. The CDR3 consists of 15 residues. Trimming removed 6 bases from V and 4 bases from J; junction bases left unmatched: 12. Per the germline V gene, CDR1 is SGHRS and CDR2 is YFSETQ. CDR3 residues: CASTNGGGPIYEQYF. CDR3 DNA: TGCGCCAGCACTAACGGGGGGGGGCCGATTTACGAGCAGTACTTC.